Included here is one T cell receptor beta chain sequence, with context. Its antigen target is currently unknown. No base quality information exists; no much larger clone differs at one position. At one collaborating source in Seattle, patients were enrolled during active infection and were followed longitudinally through the course of disease. The collaborating institutions used their own protocols to collect whole blood in K2EDTA tubes. Collaborator samples were shipped for TCRbeta analysis as frozen whole blood, isolated PBMCs, or DNA extracted from either sample type. From the cysteine through the phenylalanine, the CDR3 covers 14 amino acids. CDR3 DNA only is kept here, 42 bases in frame from base 1. From the germline V gene (reference sequence), CDR1 is GTSNPN and CDR2 is SVGIG. V is pruned by 0 bases and J by 9 bases, leaving 6 bases of the junction without a gene match. TCRbeta CDR3 regions were amplified from genomic DNA by means of the immunoSEQ Assay, a bias-controlled multiplex PCR. In the paper's pipeline: The number of nucleated cells in each sample was estimated by amplification of reference gene primers within the assay. To quantify the absolute abundance of each unique TCRbeta CDR3 rearrangement, sequence reads were collapsed and filtered. For each sample, productive Simpson clonality was calculated as the square root of Simpson's diversity index across productive rearrangements. The immuneACCESS repertoire file appears here via TCRdb, limited to in-frame rearrangements. These files lack a portion of the clones; in checked studies, under half of the deficit traces to unresolved V genes, and the cause of the others is not known. V and J calls and clone size are those listed in that table; D and trimming were worked out from the DNA. The sample table holds about 40,000 clones, of which nearly 90% were seen once. The top ten clonotypes cover around 5.1% of the sample.

The data stem from a study of blood T cell repertoires in COVID-19 (TCRdb year 2020). Notes on the research overall: Samples covering the acute and convalescent phases of COVID-19 were provided by collaborators in the United States, Italy and Spain. Where available, HLA class I and class II types were obtained from metadata supplied by the sample provider rather than from assay-based typing. Subjects who had been exposed to COVID-19, were actively infected with it, or had recovered from it provided the deeply sampled blood TCRbeta repertoires that made up the dataset. The material from the prospective study consisted of cDNA or gDNA derived from T cells, B-cell-depleted T cells, or PBMCs. The repertoires were released in a freely available public database meant as a resource for research on the immune response to SARS-CoV-2. Samples were obtained from the ongoing ImmuneRACE study (first 160 participants) and from over 1,000 subjects provided by 6 global collaborators. The sample metadata nearly always contained a de-identified subject ID, COVID-19 status, age in years and sex.

General study outcomes and caveats: The quantity of clinical and demographic metadata differed by source and by participant and was supplied without curation.

Recombination joined TRBV30 with TRBJ1-1, with TRBD1 identical over 11 junction bases. The receptor's source is a man aged 55 to 69 with COVID-19, enrolled during active disease. The sequencing input was peripheral blood. CDR3 protein: CAWSVPGTGGKAFF. The nucleotides read TGTGCCTGGAGTGTACCCGGGACAGGGGGGAAAGCTTTCTTT. Full variable domain (CDR3 extended with the reference TRBV30 and TRBJ1-1 proteins): SQTIHQWPATLVQPVGSPLSLECTVEGTSNPNLYWYRQAAGRGLQLLFYSVGIGQISSEVPQNLSASRPQDRQFILSSKKLLLSDSGFYLCAWSVPGTGGKAFFGQGTRLTVV.